This T cell receptor beta chain is from a study of blood T cell repertoires in COVID-19. On the study more broadly: In each case, the material was cDNA or gDNA derived from T cells, B-cell-depleted T cells, or PBMCs.

Per germline, CDR1 SGHAT and CDR2 FQNNGV. V lost 3 bases and J lost 4, with 13 bases in between. CDR3 length: 15 amino acids. Per the study methods: Amplification from reference gene primers served as the basis for estimated nucleated cell counts. Sequencing was performed with immunoSEQ multiplex PCR; in TCRdb, only in-frame clones are kept and a portion is missing. D and trimming come from the DNA, and the V and J calls and clone size come from that table. This table has more than 95,000 clones, about four fifths appearing once. The receptor's source is a woman of 80 years or more with active or convalescent COVID-19. The sequencing input was peripheral blood. The chain links TRBV11-2 to TRBJ1-5; D call uncertain. This chain's CDR3 is CASSLGGKGNQPQHF. As DNA, the CDR3 is TGTGCCAGCAGCTTGGGAGGGAAGGGAAATCAGCCCCAGCATTTT.